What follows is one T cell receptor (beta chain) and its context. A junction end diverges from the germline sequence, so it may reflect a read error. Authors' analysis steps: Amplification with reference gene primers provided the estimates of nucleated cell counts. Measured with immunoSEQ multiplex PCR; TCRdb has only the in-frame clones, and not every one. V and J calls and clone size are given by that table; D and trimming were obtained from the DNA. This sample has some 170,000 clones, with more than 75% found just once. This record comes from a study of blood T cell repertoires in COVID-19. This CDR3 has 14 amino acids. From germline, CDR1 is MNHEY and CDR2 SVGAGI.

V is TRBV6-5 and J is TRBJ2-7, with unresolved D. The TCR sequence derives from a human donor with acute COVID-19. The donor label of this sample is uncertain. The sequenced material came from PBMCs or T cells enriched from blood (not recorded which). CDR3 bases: TGTGCCAGCAGTGACTCCAACAGAGCCTACGAGCAGTACTTC. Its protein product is CASSDSNRAYEQYF.